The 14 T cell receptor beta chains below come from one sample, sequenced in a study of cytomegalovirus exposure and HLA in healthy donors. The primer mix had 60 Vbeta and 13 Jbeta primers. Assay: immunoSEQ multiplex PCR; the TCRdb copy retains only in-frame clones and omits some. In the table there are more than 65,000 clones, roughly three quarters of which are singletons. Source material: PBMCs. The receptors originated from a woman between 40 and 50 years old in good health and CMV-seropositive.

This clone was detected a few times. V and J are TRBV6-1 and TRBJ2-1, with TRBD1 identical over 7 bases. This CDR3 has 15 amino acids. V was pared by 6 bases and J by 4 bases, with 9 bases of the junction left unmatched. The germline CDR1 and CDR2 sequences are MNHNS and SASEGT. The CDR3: CASRLQGSGYNEQFF. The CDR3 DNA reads TGTGCCAGCAGGTTACAGGGGAGTGGATACAATGAGCAGTTCTTC.

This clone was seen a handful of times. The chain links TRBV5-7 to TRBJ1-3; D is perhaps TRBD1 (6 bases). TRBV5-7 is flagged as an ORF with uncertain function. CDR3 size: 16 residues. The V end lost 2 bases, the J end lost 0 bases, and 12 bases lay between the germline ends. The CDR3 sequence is CASSFPDSHSGNTIYF. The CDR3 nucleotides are TGTGCCAGCAGCTTTCCGGACAGTCACTCTGGAAACACCATATATTTT.

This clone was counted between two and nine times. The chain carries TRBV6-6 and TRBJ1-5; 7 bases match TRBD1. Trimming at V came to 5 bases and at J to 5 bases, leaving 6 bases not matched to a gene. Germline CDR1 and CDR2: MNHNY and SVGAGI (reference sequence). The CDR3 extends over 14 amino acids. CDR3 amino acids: CASSTGTVHQPQHF. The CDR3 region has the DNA TGTGCCAGCAGTACCGGGACAGTACATCAGCCCCAGCATTTT.

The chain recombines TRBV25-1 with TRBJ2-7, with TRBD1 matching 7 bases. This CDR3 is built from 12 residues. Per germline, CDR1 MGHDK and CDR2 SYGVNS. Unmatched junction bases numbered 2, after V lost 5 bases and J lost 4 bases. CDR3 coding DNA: TGTGCCAGCAGTATGACAGGGTACGAGCAGTACTTC. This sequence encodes CASSMTGYEQYF.

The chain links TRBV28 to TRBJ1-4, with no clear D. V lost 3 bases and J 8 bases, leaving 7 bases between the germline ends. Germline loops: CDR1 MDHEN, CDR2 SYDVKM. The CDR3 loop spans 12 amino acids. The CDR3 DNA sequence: TGTGCCAGCAGTTTCGGGGTAGAAAAACTGTTTTTT. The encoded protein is CASSFGVEKLFF.

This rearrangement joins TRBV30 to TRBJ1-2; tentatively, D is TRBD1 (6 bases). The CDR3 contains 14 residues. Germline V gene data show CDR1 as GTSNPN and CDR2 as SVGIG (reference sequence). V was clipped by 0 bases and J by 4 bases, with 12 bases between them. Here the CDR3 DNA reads TGTGCCTGGAGTGTATCTCCAGGGGCCTATGGCTACACCTTC. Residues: CAWSVSPGAYGYTF.

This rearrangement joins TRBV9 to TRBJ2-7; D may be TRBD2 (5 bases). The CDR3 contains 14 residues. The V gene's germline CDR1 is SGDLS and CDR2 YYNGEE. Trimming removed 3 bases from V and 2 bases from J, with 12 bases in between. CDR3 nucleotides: TGTGCCAGCAGCGCAGGACTGCCCCCCTACGAGCAGTACTTC. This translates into CASSAGLPPYEQYF.

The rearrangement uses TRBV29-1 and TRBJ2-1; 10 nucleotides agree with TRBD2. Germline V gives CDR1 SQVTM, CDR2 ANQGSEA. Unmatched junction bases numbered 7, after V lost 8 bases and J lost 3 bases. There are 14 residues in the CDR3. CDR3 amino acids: CSLVAGGNYNEQFF. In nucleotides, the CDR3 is TGCAGCCTTGTAGCGGGAGGAAACTACAATGAGCAGTTCTTC.

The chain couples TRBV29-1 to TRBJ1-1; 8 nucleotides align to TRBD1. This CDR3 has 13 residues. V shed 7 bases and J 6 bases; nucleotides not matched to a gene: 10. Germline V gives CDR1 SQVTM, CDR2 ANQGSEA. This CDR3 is CSAEDRAGPEAFF. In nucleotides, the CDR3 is TGCAGCGCCGAGGACAGGGCAGGTCCTGAAGCTTTCTTT.

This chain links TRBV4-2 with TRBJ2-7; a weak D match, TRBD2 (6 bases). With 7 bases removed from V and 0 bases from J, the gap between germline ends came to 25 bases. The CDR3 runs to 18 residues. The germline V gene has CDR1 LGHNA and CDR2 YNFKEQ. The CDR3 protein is CASTPEPSSETSSYEQYF. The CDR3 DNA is TGTGCCAGCACTCCTGAACCATCTAGCGAAACGAGCTCCTACGAGCAGTACTTC.

DNA for the CDR3: TGTGCCAGCAGCGGTGGGGGGGCGGGCGATGAGCAGTTCTTC. Translated: CASSGGGAGDEQFF. The chain uses TRBV5-6 and TRBJ2-1, with D perhaps TRBD2 (7 bases). V lost 4 bases to trimming and J lost 8 bases, with 16 bases between them. CDR1 is SGHDT, CDR2 YYEEEE, per germline. There are 14 residues in the CDR3.

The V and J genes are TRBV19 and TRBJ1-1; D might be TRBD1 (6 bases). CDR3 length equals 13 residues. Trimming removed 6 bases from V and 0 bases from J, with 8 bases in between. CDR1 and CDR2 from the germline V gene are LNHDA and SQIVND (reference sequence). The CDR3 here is CASSGTLNTEAFF. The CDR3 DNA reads TGTGCCAGTAGCGGGACACTGAACACTGAAGCTTTCTTT.

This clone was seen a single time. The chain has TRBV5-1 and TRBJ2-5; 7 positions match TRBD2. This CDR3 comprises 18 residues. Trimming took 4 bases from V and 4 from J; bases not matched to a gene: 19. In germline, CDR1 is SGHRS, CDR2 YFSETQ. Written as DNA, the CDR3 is TGCGCCAGCAGCAAAGGACCCGGGAGACTAGCCGAGGGAGAGACCCAGTACTTC. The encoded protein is CASSKGPGRLAEGETQYF.

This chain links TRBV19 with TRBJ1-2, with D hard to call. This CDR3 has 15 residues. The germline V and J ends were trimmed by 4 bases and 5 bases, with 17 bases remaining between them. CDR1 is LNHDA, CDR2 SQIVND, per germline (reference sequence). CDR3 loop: CASSRDEGPLYGYTF. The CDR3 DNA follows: TGTGCCAGTAGTAGAGATGAGGGTCCCCTATATGGCTACACCTTC.